The T cell receptor (beta chain) under discussion was sequenced for a study of blood T cell repertoires in COVID-19. Study overall: T cells, B-cell-depleted T cells, or PBMCs provided the cDNA or gDNA that served as material.

Per the original data handling: Researchers report that nucleated cell counts were estimated from reference gene primer amplification. Repertoires were generated with immunoSEQ multiplex PCR, while TCRdb's copy carries only in-frame clones and drops some. D and trimming were read from the DNA, whereas the V and J calls and clone size are those reported in that table. The repertoire holds about 120,000 clones, with about nine tenths as singletons. The CDR3 length is 16 residues. Unmatched junction bases numbered 7, after V lost 5 bases and J lost 0 bases. Looked up from germline, CDR1 is SGHAT and CDR2 is FQNNGV.

The sequencing sample was made of peripheral blood. The chain joins TRBV11-2 to TRBJ1-3; 7 nucleotides line up with TRBD1. The clonotype comes from a woman in her sixties or seventies with acute or convalescent COVID-19. This CDR3 reads CASSLKYRGSGNTIYF. DNA for the CDR3: TGTGCCAGCAGCCTTAAATACAGGGGCTCTGGAAACACCATATATTTT.